The 10 T cell receptor beta chains below come from one sample, sequenced in a study of blood T cell repertoires in COVID-19 (dated by TCRdb to 2018 to 2021). Library preparation employed the immunoSEQ multiplex PCR assay. TCRdb limited this immuneACCESS table to in-frame rearrangements with V and J called. A share of clones is missing; checked studies link under half to unresolved V genes, and the rest is unexplained. In all, the sample holds 280,000 or so clones, and approximately 83% of those were seen once. The ten top clones hold around a tenth of the sample. The specimen was peripheral blood. These receptors all stem from a woman aged 45-65 years who had recovered from COVID-19.

The chain joins TRBV5-1 to TRBJ2-6; D is uncertain. V lost 0 bases and J lost 2, with 9 bases in between. The CDR3 covers 16 residues. The germline V gene encodes CDR1 SGHRS and CDR2 YFSETQ. The CDR3 DNA reads as TGCGCCAGCAGCTTGGGGGCCGTACCTGGGGCCAACGTCCTGACTTTC. Its protein is CASSLGAVPGANVLTF.

V and J are TRBV5-4 and TRBJ1-6; D gene ambiguous. Germline V gives CDR1 SGHNT, CDR2 YYREEE (reference sequence). Trimming shortened V by 3 bases and J by 11 bases, and 9 bases separated the two germline ends. The CDR3 consists of 12 residues. The DNA of the CDR3 is TGTGCCAGCAGCTCATTTCCGGCACCCCTCCACTTT. Amino acids: CASSSFPAPLHF.

The V call is TRBV28, the J call TRBJ1-6, with TRBD1 matching over 8 bases. Germline CDR1 MDHEN, CDR2 SYDVKM. V lost 6 bases to trimming and J lost 7 bases; unmatched junction nucleotides: 8. This CDR3 spans 15 amino acids. The CDR3 spells CASRLDRAANSPLHF. CDR3 in DNA: TGTGCCAGCAGGTTGGACAGGGCGGCAAATTCACCCCTCCACTTT.

This chain uses TRBV5-1 with TRBJ1-6, with D possibly being TRBD1 (6 bases). The CDR3 is 15 residues long. The germline V gene encodes CDR1 SGHRS and CDR2 YFSETQ. Trimming stripped 4 bases from V and 8 bases from J, with 16 bases between. DNA of the CDR3: TGCGCCAGCAGCCCGGATGGAGGGGGGGATTCACCCCTCCACTTT. Protein sequence: CASSPDGGGDSPLHF.

This sequence joins TRBV28 and TRBJ2-2; possibly TRBD2 for D (6 bases). Germline V gene lookup returns CDR1 MDHEN and CDR2 SYDVKM. V lost 8 bases, J lost 0 bases, and 10 bases lay in between. This CDR3 contains 14 residues. The CDR3 loop is CASLEGSNTGELFF. The CDR3 nucleotides read TGTGCCAGCCTGGAGGGGTCGAACACCGGGGAGCTGTTTTTT. The full variable domain, its missing parts supplied by reference TRBV28 and TRBJ2-2, is DVKVTQSSRYLVKRTGEKVFLECVQDMDHENMFWYRQDPGLGLRLIYFSYDVKMKEKGDIPEGYSVSREKKERFSLILESASTNQTSMYLCASLEGSNTGELFFGEGSRLTVL.

V is TRBV9 and J is TRBJ2-3; 9 nucleotides match TRBD1. The CDR3 is made up of 16 amino acids. J lost 1 base, V lost 4 bases, and 7 bases had no gene match. CDR1 is SGDLS and CDR2 is YYNGEE in the germline V gene. CDR3 protein: CASSPGTGRGTDTQYF. CDR3 DNA: TGTGCCAGCAGCCCCGGGACAGGGCGGGGCACAGATACGCAGTATTTT.

The J gene is TRBJ1-1, the V gene TRBV28; tentatively, D is TRBD1 (5 bases). The CDR3 has 14 residues. Germline-derived CDR1 and CDR2 are MDHEN and SYDVKM. Trimming removed 6 bases from V and 1 base from J, with 12 bases in between. The CDR3 DNA sequence: TGTGCCAGCAGGGACAACGATTGGAACACTGAAGCTTTCTTT. This codes for CASRDNDWNTEAFF.

This clone was seen many times. The gene calls are TRBV24-1 and TRBJ1-2; 8 bases fit TRBD1. The CDR3 has 16 amino acids. Trimming at V came to 3 bases and at J to 2 bases, leaving 7 bases not matched to a gene. The germline CDR1 and CDR2 sequences are KGHDR and SFDVKD. The CDR3 DNA is TGTGCCACCAGTGATCCTACAGGGGGTTCCAACTATGGCTACACCTTC. It translates to CATSDPTGGSNYGYTF.

This clone appeared a single time. CDR3 bases: TGTGCCGGTCCAGGGGTAAGGGGTTCACCCCTCCACTTT. Protein sequence: CAGPGVRGSPLHF. The V call is TRBV30, the J call TRBJ1-6, with a tentative D call TRBD1 (6 bases). Germline-derived CDR1 and CDR2 are GTSNPN and SVGIG (reference sequence). Trimming took off 8 bases at V and 9 bases at J, with 17 bases between the two ends. This CDR3 is built from 13 residues.

The CDR3 loop is CATSGQVNYGYTF. DNA of the CDR3: TGTGCCACCTCGGGACAAGTTAACTATGGCTACACCTTC. This chain links TRBV15 with TRBJ1-2; possible D gene TRBD1, 6 bases. CDR3 length equals 13 residues. CDR1 LNHNV and CDR2 YYDKDF come from the germline V gene (reference sequence). V was clipped by 8 bases and J by 1 base, with 11 bases between them. Looking up the rest from reference TRBV15 and TRBJ1-2 gives the full variable domain: DAMVIQNPRYQVTQFGKPVTLSCSQTLNHNVMYWYQQKSSQAPKLLFHYYDKDFNNEADTPDNFQSRRPNTSFCFLDIRSPGLGDTAMYLCATSGQVNYGYTFGSGTRLTVV.